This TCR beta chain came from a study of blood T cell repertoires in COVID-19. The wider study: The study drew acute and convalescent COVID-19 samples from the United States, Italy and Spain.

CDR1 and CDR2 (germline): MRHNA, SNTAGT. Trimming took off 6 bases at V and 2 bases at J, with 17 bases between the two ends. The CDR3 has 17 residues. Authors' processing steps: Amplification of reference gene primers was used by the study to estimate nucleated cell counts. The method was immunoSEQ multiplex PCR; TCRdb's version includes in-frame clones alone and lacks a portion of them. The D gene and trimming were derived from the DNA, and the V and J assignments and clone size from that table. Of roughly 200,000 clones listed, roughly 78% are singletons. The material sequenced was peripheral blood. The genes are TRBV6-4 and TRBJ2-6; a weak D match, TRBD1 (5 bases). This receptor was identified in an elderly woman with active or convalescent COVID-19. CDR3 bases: TGTGCCAGCAGACACCCCATTCTCAGGGCTGGGGCCAACGTCCTGACTTTC. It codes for CASRHPILRAGANVLTF.